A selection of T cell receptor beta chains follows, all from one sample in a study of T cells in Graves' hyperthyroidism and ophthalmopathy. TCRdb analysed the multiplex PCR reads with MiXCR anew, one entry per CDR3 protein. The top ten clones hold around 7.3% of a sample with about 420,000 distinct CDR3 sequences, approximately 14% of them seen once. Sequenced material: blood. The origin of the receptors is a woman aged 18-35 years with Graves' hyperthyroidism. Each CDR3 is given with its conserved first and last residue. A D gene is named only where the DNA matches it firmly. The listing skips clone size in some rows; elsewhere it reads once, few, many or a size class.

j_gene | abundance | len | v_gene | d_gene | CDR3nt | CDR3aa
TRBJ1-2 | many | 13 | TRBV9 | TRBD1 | TGTGCCAGCAGCGTCGACAGGGACTATGGCTACACCTTC | CASSVDRDYGYTF
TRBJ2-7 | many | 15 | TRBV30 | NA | TGTGCCTGGAGTGTGGGACTCGGGTACTCCTACGAGCAGTACTTC | CAWSVGLGYSYEQYF
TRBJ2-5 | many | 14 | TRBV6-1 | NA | TGTGCCAGCAGGCTCATCTCCCTCGGGGAGACCCAGTACTTC | CASRLISLGETQYF
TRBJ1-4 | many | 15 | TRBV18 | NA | TGTGCCAGCTCACCACAGGGCACAACTAATGAAAAACTGTTTTTT | CASSPQGTTNEKLFF
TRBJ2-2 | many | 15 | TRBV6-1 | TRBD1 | TGTGCCAGCAGTTCCGCGGGACAGGCCACCGGGGAGCTGTTTTTT | CASSSAGQATGELFF
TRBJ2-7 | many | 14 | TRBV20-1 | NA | TGCAGTGCTAGAGATCAGGAGGGTAGCTACGAGCAGTACTTC | CSARDQEGSYEQYF
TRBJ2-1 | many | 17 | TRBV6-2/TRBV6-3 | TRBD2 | TGTGCCAGCAGTTACAAGAGGGGAGGGCCGATGAACAATGAGCAGTTCTTC | CASSYKRGGPMNNEQFF
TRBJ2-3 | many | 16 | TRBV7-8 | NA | TGTGCCAGCAGCTTAGTGTTAGCCGGGGGCACAGATACGCAGTATTTT | CASSLVLAGGTDTQYF
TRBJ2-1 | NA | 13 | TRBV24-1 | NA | TGTGCCACCAGTGATTTGCGGCCGGGAGAGCAGTTCTTC | CATSDLRPGEQFF
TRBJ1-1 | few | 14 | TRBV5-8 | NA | TGTGCCAGCAGGGACCCTGAGGGTAACACTGAAGCTTTCTTT | CASRDPEGNTEAFF
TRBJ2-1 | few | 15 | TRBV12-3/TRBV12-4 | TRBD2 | TGTGCCAGCAGTCTAGCGGGTGGTTTTGGCAATGAGCAGTTCTTC | CASSLAGGFGNEQFF
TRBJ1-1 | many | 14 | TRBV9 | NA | TGTGCCAGCAGCGTAGCCGGGAAGAACACTGAAGCTTTCTTT | CASSVAGKNTEAFF
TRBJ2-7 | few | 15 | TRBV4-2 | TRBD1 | TGTGCCAGCAGCCAAGAGGACAGGGCCACCTACGAGCAGTACTTC | CASSQEDRATYEQYF
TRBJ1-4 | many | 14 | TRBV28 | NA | TGTGCCAGCAGTTTCGCCTCAACTAATGAAAAACTGTTTTTT | CASSFASTNEKLFF
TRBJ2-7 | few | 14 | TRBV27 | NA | TGTGCCAGCAGTTTGGGCGGCAGCTACTACGAGCAGTACTTC | CASSLGGSYYEQYF
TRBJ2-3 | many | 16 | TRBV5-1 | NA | TGCGCCAGCAGCCCCCGCGTCCCTAGGGATGGGGATACGCAGTATTTT | CASSPRVPRDGDTQYF
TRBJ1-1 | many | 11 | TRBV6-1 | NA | TGTGCCAGCAAGATGAACACTGAAGCTTTCTTT | CASKMNTEAFF
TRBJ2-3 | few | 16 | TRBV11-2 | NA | TGTGCCAGCAGCATCCAGCCGGGACGCCACACAGATACGCAGTATTTT | CASSIQPGRHTDTQYF
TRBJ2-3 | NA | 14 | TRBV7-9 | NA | TGTGCCAGCAGATACTTAGGGGGGCCAGATACGCAGTATTTT | CASRYLGGPDTQYF
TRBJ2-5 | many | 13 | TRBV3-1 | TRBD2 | TGTGCCAGCAGCCGACTAGCTAGGGAGACCCAGTACTTC | CASSRLARETQYF
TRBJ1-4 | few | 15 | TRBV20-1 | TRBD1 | TGCAGTGCTATAAGACAGGGGGCGCACGATGAAAAACTGTTTTTT | CSAIRQGAHDEKLFF
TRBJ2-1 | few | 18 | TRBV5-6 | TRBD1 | TGTGCCAGCAGCTGGGCAACTTGGACAGGGGGCGTCTACAATGAGCAGTTCTTC | CASSWATWTGGVYNEQFF
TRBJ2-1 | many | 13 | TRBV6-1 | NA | TGTGCCAGCAGTTATGGGCTAGACTATGAGCAGTTCTTC | CASSYGLDYEQFF
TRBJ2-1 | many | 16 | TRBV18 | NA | TGTGCCAGCTCACCCGCTAGGGACGGGAAGGTCAATGAGCAGTTCTTC | CASSPARDGKVNEQFF
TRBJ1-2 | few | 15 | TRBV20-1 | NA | TGCAGTGCTAGAGATCTTCTGTGGGAAAAGTATGGCTACACCTTC | CSARDLLWEKYGYTF
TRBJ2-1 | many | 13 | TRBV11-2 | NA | TGTGCCAGCAGCTTAAATCCCAACAATGAGCAGTTCTTC | CASSLNPNNEQFF
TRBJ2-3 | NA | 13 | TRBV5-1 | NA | TGCGCCAGCAGCGCCATGAGCACAGATACGCAGTATTTT | CASSAMSTDTQYF
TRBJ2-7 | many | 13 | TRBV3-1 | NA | TGTGCCAGCAGCCAAGCAGGGGTCTACGAGCAGTACTTC | CASSQAGVYEQYF
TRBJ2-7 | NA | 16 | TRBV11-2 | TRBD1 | TGTGCCAGCAGCTTTCGGGTGTGGCAGGGGGCGGACGAGCAGTACTTC | CASSFRVWQGADEQYF
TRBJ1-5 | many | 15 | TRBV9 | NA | TGTGCCAGCAGCGGAAGCGCGGAACAGGGTCAGCCCCAGCATTTT | CASSGSAEQGQPQHF
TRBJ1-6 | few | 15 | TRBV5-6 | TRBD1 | TGTGCCAGCAGCTTACCGGGACAGGGGATTTCACCCCTCCACTTT | CASSLPGQGISPLHF
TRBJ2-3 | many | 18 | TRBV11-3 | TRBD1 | TGTGCCAGCGATACCGGACAGGGGGTCCTTAGGGGGACAGATACGCAGTATTTT | CASDTGQGVLRGTDTQYF
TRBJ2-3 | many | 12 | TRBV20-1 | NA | TGCAGTGCTGTACACCCCACAGATACGCAGTATTTT | CSAVHPTDTQYF
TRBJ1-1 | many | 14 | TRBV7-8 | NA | TGTGCCAGCAGCTTATCCTCCGGGAACACTGAAGCTTTCTTT | CASSLSSGNTEAFF
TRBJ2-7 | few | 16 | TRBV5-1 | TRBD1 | TGCGCCAGCAGCTTGGGAAGCGGGACAGGGATCCACGAGCAGTACTTC | CASSLGSGTGIHEQYF
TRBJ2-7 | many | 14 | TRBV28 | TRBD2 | TGTGCCAGCAGTCCGTTTATAGCGGGGGGCGAGCAGTACTTC | CASSPFIAGGEQYF
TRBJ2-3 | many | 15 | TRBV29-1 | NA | TGCAGCGTTGGACTTATTGGAACCCCCACAGATACGCAGTATTTT | CSVGLIGTPTDTQYF
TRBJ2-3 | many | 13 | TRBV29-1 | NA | TGCAGCGCTACCGACAGTATTACAGATACGCAGTATTTT | CSATDSITDTQYF
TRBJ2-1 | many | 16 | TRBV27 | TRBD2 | TGTGCCAGCAGTATCCGGACTAGCGGGAGGACCAATGAGCAGTTCTTC | CASSIRTSGRTNEQFF
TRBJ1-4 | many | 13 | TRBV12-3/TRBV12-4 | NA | TGTGCCAGCAGTTTATCAACTAATGAAAAACTGTTTTTT | CASSLSTNEKLFF
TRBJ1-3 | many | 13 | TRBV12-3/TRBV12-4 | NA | TGTGCCAGCAGTTTGGTACAAAGAAACACCATATATTTT | CASSLVQRNTIYF
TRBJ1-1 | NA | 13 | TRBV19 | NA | TGTGCCAGTAGTAGGGGACGGGGCACTGAAGCTTTCTTT | CASSRGRGTEAFF
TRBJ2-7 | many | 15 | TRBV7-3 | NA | TGTGCCAGCAGCTTAATTGGAGGGGTAAGCTACGAGCAGTACTTC | CASSLIGGVSYEQYF
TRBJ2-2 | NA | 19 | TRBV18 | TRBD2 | TGTGCCAGCTCACCAAAGCGGACTAGCGGGGGGCACAACACCGGGGAGCTGTTTTTT | CASSPKRTSGGHNTGELFF